The TCR beta chain described here comes from a study of PD-L1 blockade in urothelial cancer. On the study more broadly: About 90% of the roughly 30 patients were men who had bladder-origin urothelial cancer. Blood gave a median roughly 150,000 T cells. Study-level results: Better progression-free and overall survival followed lower pretreatment blood clonality.

A remark on this clone: Its antigen remains unknown.

The germline V gene encodes CDR1 SGHNT and CDR2 YENEEA. The CDR3 has 14 residues. V was cut by 0 bases and J by 9 bases, with 12 bases left in between. The study collected 1 to 8 samples per patient, pretreatment and on-treatment. The method was immunoSEQ multiplex PCR; TCRdb's version includes in-frame clones alone and lacks a portion of them. The top ten hold just over 0.9% of the sample, which has about 100,000 clones, approximately 91% seen once. The starting material was PBMCs, obtained around atezolizumab (anti-PD-L1) treatment. The chain uses TRBV11-3 and TRBJ2-4; possibly TRBD2 for D (5 bases). The source of this sequence is a woman over 75 with urothelial cancer. The CDR3, as DNA: TGTGCCAGCAGCTTAGACGGGGTTGAGAGCATTCAGTACTTC. This codes for CASSLDGVESIQYF.